The 8 T cell receptor beta chains reported below all come from one sample, sequenced in a study of technical replicates of blood from several donors. Repertoires were generated with immunoSEQ multiplex PCR, while TCRdb's copy carries only in-frame clones and drops some. The sample records tens of thousands of clones, about 92% being singletons. Sequencing was performed on T cells isolated from PBMCs. These receptors were collected from a human donor in good health.

The chain recombines TRBV29-1 with TRBJ2-2; maybe TRBD2 (6 bases). Trimming pared 4 bases from V and 1 base from J, leaving 13 bases between. Germline CDR1 reads SQVTM; CDR2 reads ANQGSEA. The CDR3 runs to 15 residues. CDR3 bases: TGCAGCGTTGTTTTTGGCGGGGAGAACACCGGGGAGCTGTTTTTT. Protein sequence: CSVVFGGENTGELFF.

In its sample, this clone was seen once. This chain links TRBV10-3 with TRBJ2-2, with 14 bases identical to TRBD2. V lost 6 bases to trimming and J lost 2 bases; unmatched junction nucleotides: 5. Germline lookup yields CDR1 ENHRY and CDR2 SYGVKD. The CDR3 extends over 17 amino acids. CDR3 in amino acids: CAIRGLAGAPNTGELFF. CDR3 nucleotides: TGTGCCATCAGGGGACTAGCGGGAGCCCCTAACACCGGGGAGCTGTTTTTT.

The rearrangement links TRBV28 to TRBJ2-7, with D uncertain. The CDR3 loop spans 11 amino acids. The germline gives CDR1 MDHEN, CDR2 SYDVKM. Trimming pared 5 bases from V and 4 bases from J, leaving 6 bases between. CDR3 DNA: TGTGCCAGCAGTCTTTATTACGAGCAGTACTTC. Protein: CASSLYYEQYF.

J is TRBJ1-1 and V is TRBV10-3; a weak D match, TRBD1 (5 bases). Per germline, CDR1 ENHRY and CDR2 SYGVKD. The CDR3 sequence is 16 residues long. The V and J ends lost 7 bases and 1 base respectively, with 19 bases between them. This CDR3 is CAITSSPGLPNTEAFF. The CDR3 DNA reads TGTGCCATCACCTCAAGTCCGGGACTCCCGAACACTGAAGCTTTCTTT.

This sequence joins TRBV9 and TRBJ1-3; TRBD1 aligns across 9 bases. The V and J ends lost 2 bases and 2 bases, in that order; junction bases with no gene match: 8. Germline V gives CDR1 SGDLS, CDR2 YYNGEE. This CDR3 has 17 amino acids. The DNA for the CDR3 is TGTGCCAGCAGCGTTTCCACCGGGACAGGGACTGGAAACACCATATATTTT. This gives the protein CASSVSTGTGTGNTIYF.

The genes are TRBV9 and TRBJ1-1, with a weak D call TRBD1 (5 bases). The ends were cut back, 4 bases at V and 4 bases at J, with 14 bases in the middle. Per germline, CDR1 SGDLS and CDR2 YYNGEE. This CDR3 region has 14 residues. CDR3 in amino acids: CASSPPTGLTEAFF. The CDR3 DNA reads as TGTGCCAGCAGCCCCCCAACGGGACTCACTGAAGCTTTCTTT. Drawing the rest from reference TRBV9 and TRBJ1-1, the complete variable domain is DSGVTQTPKHLITATGQRVTLRCSPRSGDLSVYWYQQSLDQGLQFLIQYYNGEERAKGNILERFSAQQFPDLHSELNLSSLELGDSALYFCASSPPTGLTEAFFGQGTRLTVV.

V and J are TRBV9 and TRBJ1-1; 10 bases map to TRBD1. The CDR3 contains 15 residues. J was trimmed by 5 bases and V by 3 bases; bases with no gene match: 7. Germline V gene lookup returns CDR1 SGDLS and CDR2 YYNGEE. This CDR3 is CASSDLRDRGTEAFF. The CDR3 DNA sequence: TGTGCCAGCAGCGATCTCCGGGACAGGGGAACTGAAGCTTTCTTT.

This clone was counted a single time. The V and J genes are TRBV6-5 and TRBJ2-1; TRBD2 might be the D (5 bases). The V gene lost 4 bases and the J gene lost 9 bases, with 19 bases spanning the gap. The CDR3 loop spans 15 amino acids. The germline gives CDR1 MNHEY, CDR2 SVGAGI. CDR3 sequence (DNA): TGTGCCAGCAGTTCTGAGGGTAAATCGGTGGGTGAGCAGTTCTTC. Amino acids: CASSSEGKSVGEQFF.